The 2 T cell receptor beta chains below come from one sample, sequenced in a study of radiation and T cells in renal cell carcinoma. Only in-frame clones appear in the TCRdb table, and some are missing; sequencing was by immunoSEQ multiplex PCR. The table has nearly 50,000 clones, 65% to 90% seen once. Time point of the sample: baseline pretreatment blood. Treatment of the sample: 15 Gy SBRT to primary tumor, nephrectomy 4 weeks later. Sequences were derived from blood, sampled from a patient whose treatment included radiotherapy and nephrectomy. The receptors originated from a woman in her seventies with renal cell carcinoma.

This clone showed up just once. The chain uses TRBV7-7 and TRBJ2-2, with D perhaps TRBD1 or TRBD2 (5 bases each). Deletions cut 5 bases from V and 7 bases from J, with 11 bases between. The length of the CDR3 is 13 residues. Germline loops: CDR1 SSHAT, CDR2 FNYEAQ (reference sequence). The CDR3 loop reads CASSPRGGGELFF. CDR3 nucleotide sequence: TGTGCCAGCAGCCCCCGTGGGGGCGGGGAGCTGTTTTTT.

This chain uses TRBV6-1 with TRBJ1-3; possible D gene TRBD1, 5 bases. V was cut by 0 bases and J by 0 bases, with 12 bases left in between. CDR3 length: 17 amino acids. Per the germline V gene, CDR1 is MNHNS and CDR2 is SASEGT. This chain's CDR3 is CASSEAHGGSSGNTIYF. As DNA, the CDR3 is TGTGCCAGCAGTGAAGCCCACGGGGGAAGCTCTGGAAACACCATATATTTT.